This paragraph covers one T cell receptor beta chain sequence. Its cognate antigen is unknown. V was pared by 7 bases and J by 5 bases, with 9 bases between. The CDR3 has 11 residues. The germline V gene encodes CDR1 MDHEN and CDR2 SYDVKM. From the reads, TCRdb called clonotypes with MiXCR, one entry per CDR3 protein. In the table there are some 680,000 distinct CDR3 sequences, approximately 34% of which are singletons. This sample stems from a study of T cell repertoires in cytomegalovirus infection. Study-level information: Matching HLA type, along with CMV infection, was indicated by public TCR beta signatures.

Points from the study as a whole: What dominated the ex vivo response were HLA-C-restricted CMV-specific TCR beta clonotypes. Cumulative frequency (of public TCR beta family members) identified carriers of CMV plus the relevant HLA.

V and J are TRBV28 and TRBJ2-7; D might be TRBD1 or TRBD2, each matching 6 bases. The sequenced sample consisted of PBMCs. This receptor was obtained from a human donor in good health (CMV status not recorded). Some clones in this sample may be carry-over from other donors' samples. The CDR3 nucleotides read TGTGCCAGCATCGGGGGCCACGAGCAGTACTTC. Its translation: CASIGGHEQYF.